This entry describes one TCR beta chain. This record comes from a study of cytomegalovirus exposure and HLA in healthy donors. Use of 60 Vbeta and 13 Jbeta primers characterized the PCR. Repertoires were generated with immunoSEQ multiplex PCR, while TCRdb's copy carries only in-frame clones and drops some. The data hold just over 150,000 clones, with 82% observed a single time. The source is a woman in her 50s in good health and CMV-seropositive. Input material: PBMCs.

The CDR3 sequence is CASSERGPSYGYTF. Written as DNA, the CDR3 is TGCGCCAGCAGTGAGAGGGGTCCTTCCTATGGCTACACCTTC. The chain links TRBV10-2 to TRBJ1-2; D is possibly TRBD1 (5 bases). The CDR3 has 14 residues. With 2 bases removed from V and 4 bases from J, the gap between germline ends came to 11 bases. Germline CDR1 WSHSY, CDR2 SAAADI.